This T cell receptor (beta chain) was identified in a study of OX40 agonist ivuxolimab in advanced cancers. Whole-study context: A mean age of 60 years, range roughly 20 to 80, was recorded, and more than 80% were male. Earlier anti-PD-1, anti-PD-L1 or anti-CTLA-4 therapy was permitted; under 50% had received some. Partial responses were seen in three patients, one with hepatocellular carcinoma and two with cutaneous melanoma. General study findings and limits: Expanded clones tended on average to be more numerous among CD8+ T cells than CD4+.

The repertoire was sequenced with immunoSEQ multiplex PCR; TCRdb's copy has only in-frame clones and lacks some. The table lists tens of thousands of clones, approximately 80% of them singletons. With regard to this clone: Antigen unknown.

This CDR3 is built from 12 residues. With V trimmed by 4 bases and J by 16 bases, 7 bases remained unmatched. The germline gives CDR1 SGHNT, CDR2 YYREEE (reference sequence). The genes are TRBV5-4 and TRBJ2-1; TRBD2 matches at 11 bases. This sequence was found in an adult with an advanced solid tumor such as melanoma, head and neck, liver or kidney cancer. The material was CD4+ or CD8+ T cells sorted from blood, obtained in a trial of the OX40 agonist ivuxolimab. The CDR3 loop reads CASSSRSGREFF. DNA of the CDR3: TGTGCCAGCAGCAGTCGTAGCGGGAGGGAATTCTTC. The full variable domain, rest sourced from reference TRBV5-4 and TRBJ2-1, is ETGVTQSPTHLIKTRGQQVTLRCSSQSGHNTVSWYQQALGQGPQFIFQYYREEENGRGNFPPRFSGLQFPNYSSELNVNALELDDSALYLCASSSRSGREFFGPGTRLTVL.